What follows are 27 T cell receptor beta chains derived from one specimen sequenced in a study of T cell responses to AZD1222 COVID-19 vaccine. Clones were sequenced by immunoSEQ multiplex PCR, and TCRdb holds only the in-frame ones, with some missing. Of approximately 160,000 clones in the sample, about 92% were seen once. The specimen was peripheral blood, collected on day 0 of AZD1222 vaccination. The receptors derive from an adult in good health.

This rearrangement joins TRBV9 to TRBJ2-3; D uncertain. This CDR3 comprises 11 residues. The V end was cut by 3 bases, the J end by 5 bases, with 4 bases between. Germline V lookup: CDR1 SGDLS, CDR2 YYNGEE. CDR3 region: CASSAEDTQYF. CDR3 nucleotide sequence: TGTGCCAGCAGCGCCGAAGATACGCAGTATTTT.

The chain is built from TRBV5-1 and TRBJ2-1; a weak D match, TRBD2 (7 bases). Germline V gene data show CDR1 as SGHRS and CDR2 as YFSETQ. The CDR3 runs 15 residues. V was trimmed by 2 bases and J by 10 bases, leaving 19 bases between them. CDR3 in DNA: TGCGCCAGCAGCTTCGGGACTACTCACACAGGGGAGCAGTTCTTC. Protein sequence: CASSFGTTHTGEQFF.

J is TRBJ1-6 and V is TRBV7-9; 7 bases fit TRBD1. The trim removed 4 bases at V and 0 bases at J, leaving 6 bases unmatched. The CDR3 spans 17 residues. Germline CDR1 reads SEHNR; CDR2 reads FQNEAQ (reference sequence). In DNA, the CDR3 is TGTGCCAGCAGCTCTCGGACAGGATCCTCCTATAATTCACCCCTCCACTTT. It specifies CASSSRTGSSYNSPLHF.

The gene calls are TRBV6-1 and TRBJ1-2; possible D gene TRBD1, 5 bases. V was cut by 6 bases and J by 7 bases, with 15 bases left in between. This CDR3 is built from 13 residues. Germline loops: CDR1 MNHNS, CDR2 SASEGT. CDR3 DNA sequence: TGTGCCAGCAGCCTAGGGGCGGGTGCTGGCTACACCTTC. It specifies CASSLGAGAGYTF.

The rearrangement uses TRBV6-5 and TRBJ1-2, with 7 bases that match TRBD1. The ends lost 6 bases at V and 8 bases at J; junction bases unmatched: 6. The CDR3 runs to 12 residues. Germline V gene lookup returns CDR1 MNHEY and CDR2 SVGAGI. CDR3 protein: CASSTTGDGYTF. DNA for the CDR3: TGTGCCAGCAGCACCACAGGGGACGGCTACACCTTC.

This chain joins TRBV21-1 and TRBJ2-7; the table gives TRBD1 as D, unverified against the DNA. TRBV21-1 is listed as a pseudogene. The CDR3 loop spans 16 amino acids. The CDR3 is CASSNWYDMGRYEQYF. The CDR3 DNA is TGTGCCAGCAGCAATTGGTACGATATGGGCCGTTACGAGCAGTACTTC.

CDR3 coding DNA: TGCGCCAGCAGCTCGGGGACAGGGTCGGGAAACACCATATATTTT. It translates to CASSSGTGSGNTIYF. The chain employs TRBV5-1 and TRBJ1-3; 9 positions agree with TRBD1. The CDR3 is 15 amino acids. Germline lookup yields CDR1 SGHRS and CDR2 YFSETQ. V was clipped by 3 bases and J by 4 bases; unmatched bases: 5.

The chain couples TRBV7-2 to TRBJ2-3; TRBD2 matches at 12 bases. The trim removed 5 bases at V and 7 bases at J, leaving 10 bases unmatched. From germline, CDR1 is SGHTA and CDR2 FQGNSA. The length of the CDR3 is 16 residues. CDR3 residues: CASSTALAGGLHTQYF. CDR3 DNA: TGTGCCAGCAGCACTGCACTAGCGGGGGGTTTGCATACGCAGTATTTT.

The chain uses TRBV4-1 and TRBJ2-7; tentatively, D is TRBD1 (5 bases). Deletions cut 1 base from V and 3 bases from J, with 10 bases between. The CDR3 has 14 residues. Germline V gene data show CDR1 as MGHRA and CDR2 as YSYEKL. The CDR3: CASSQVQDGYEQYF. CDR3 in DNA: TGCGCCAGCAGCCAAGTACAGGACGGCTACGAGCAGTACTTC.

The gene calls are TRBV4-2 and TRBJ1-2; 8 bases agree with TRBD1. The J segment lost 6 bases and the V segment lost 6 bases, leaving 12 bases of the junction unmatched. Germline CDR1 and CDR2: LGHNA and YNFKEQ. The CDR3 runs to 15 residues. CDR3 amino acids: CASSLGGAGGNGYTF. DNA of the CDR3: TGTGCCAGCAGTCTCGGGGGGGCAGGGGGCAATGGCTACACCTTC.

This rearrangement joins TRBV28 to TRBJ1-2; the D gene is possibly TRBD1 (5 bases). V was trimmed by 7 bases and J by 4 bases, leaving 16 bases between them. CDR3 size: 14 residues. Germline V gene data show CDR1 as MDHEN and CDR2 as SYDVKM. The CDR3 spells CASTPGEGFYGYTF. CDR3 DNA: TGTGCCAGCACCCCGGGGGAGGGATTCTATGGCTACACCTTC.

This rearrangement joins TRBV5-4 to TRBJ1-1; TRBD1 is a possible D gene (6 bases). The CDR3 sequence is 15 residues long. V lost 5 bases to trimming and J lost 3 bases, with 17 bases between them. Looked up from germline, CDR1 is SGHNT and CDR2 is YYREEE (reference sequence). CDR3: CASRRRGSGDTEAFF. In DNA form, the CDR3 reads TGTGCCAGCAGACGGAGGGGGTCGGGTGACACTGAAGCTTTCTTT.

The chain is built from TRBV15 and TRBJ1-6; no clear D gene. The CDR3 has 13 residues. Germline-derived CDR1 and CDR2 are LNHNV and YYDKDF (reference sequence). Trimming shortened V by 2 bases and J by 7 bases, and 6 bases separated the two germline ends. The CDR3 nucleotides are TGTGCCACCAGCAGAAGAGACAATTCACCCCTCCACTTT. It yields the protein CATSRRDNSPLHF.

This sequence joins TRBV12-3 or TRBV12-4 and TRBJ2-3; D remains unclear. The CDR3 extends over 12 amino acids. The germline V and J ends were trimmed by 4 bases and 6 bases, with 8 bases remaining between them. This CDR3 is CASSSYMDTQYF. The CDR3, as DNA: TGTGCCAGCAGTTCGTATATGGATACGCAGTATTTT.

The V gene is TRBV7-9, the J gene TRBJ2-2, with a possible D match to TRBD2 (5 bases). With 6 bases removed from V and 6 bases from J, the gap between germline ends came to 8 bases. Germline CDR1 and CDR2: SEHNR and FQNEAQ (reference sequence). The CDR3 is 12 residues long. CDR3 nucleotide sequence: TGTGCCAGCAGGCCGGGGTCCGGGGAGCTGTTTTTT. Translating gives CASRPGSGELFF. The variable domain in full, with the rest retrieved from reference TRBV7-9 and TRBJ2-2, is DTGVSQNPRHKITKRGQNVTFRCDPISEHNRLYWYRQTLGQGPEFLTYFQNEAQLEKSRLLSDRFSAERPKGSFSTLEIQRTEQGDSAMYLCASRPGSGELFFGEGSRLTVL.

The table lists this clone with a count of one. The chain combines TRBV12-5 with TRBJ2-1; TRBD1 agrees at 8 bases. Germline CDR1 and CDR2: LGHNT and FRNRAP. V trimming: 7 bases; J trimming: 4 bases; junction bases outside the gene matches: 9. There are 15 residues in the CDR3. The CDR3 reads CASAPPDRAYNEQFF. The CDR3 nucleotides read TGTGCTAGTGCCCCACCGGACAGGGCGTACAATGAGCAGTTCTTC.

The V call is TRBV3-1 (or the pseudogene TRBV3-2), the J call TRBJ2-5; 13 nucleotides line up with TRBD2. The CDR3 runs 18 residues. The germline V gene has CDR1 LGHDT and CDR2 YNNKEL (reference sequence). V gave up 7 bases and J gave up 2 bases; unmatched junction bases: 13. The CDR3 spells CASIPRRGLAGVQETQYF. In nucleotides, the CDR3 is TGTGCCAGCATTCCTCGCCGAGGACTAGCGGGGGTTCAAGAGACCCAGTACTTC.

This chain joins TRBV12-3 or TRBV12-4 and TRBJ2-7; D is ambiguous. CDR3 size: 11 residues. The germline V and J ends were trimmed by 4 bases and 4 bases, with 5 bases remaining between them. The CDR3 bases are TGTGCCAGCAGTTACCATTACGAGCAGTACTTC. Translated: CASSYHYEQYF.

CDR3: CASNSPGGYTEAFF. The CDR3 DNA reads as TGTGCCAGCAACTCCCCTGGGGGGTACACTGAAGCTTTCTTT. The chain uses TRBV27 and TRBJ1-1, with D tentatively TRBD1 (5 bases). The CDR3 totals 14 residues. Trimming left V 7 bases short and J 3 bases short, with 15 bases between. Germline V gives CDR1 MNHEY, CDR2 SMNVEV (reference sequence).

The gene calls are TRBV7-2 and TRBJ1-2; 10 bases align to TRBD1. This CDR3 comprises 14 residues. The germline V gene has CDR1 SGHTA and CDR2 FQGNSA. J gave up 12 bases and V 1 base, and 8 bases lay outside the gene matches. The CDR3 DNA reads as TGTGCCAGCAGCTTAGGGGACAGGGGCCTGGTGCACACCTTC. As protein: CASSLGDRGLVHTF. Full variable domain (remainder filled in from reference TRBV7-2 and TRBJ1-2): GAGVSQSPSNKVTEKGKDVELRCDPISGHTALYWYRQSLGQGLEFLIYFQGNSAPDKSGLPSDRFSAERTGGSVSTLTIQRTQQEDSAVYLCASSLGDRGLVHTFGSGTRLTVV.

The chain has TRBV12-3 or TRBV12-4 and TRBJ1-1; TRBD1 might be the D (6 bases). Trimming left V 7 bases short and J 5 bases short, with 14 bases between. The CDR3 has 13 amino acids. The CDR3 DNA reads TGTGCCAGCAATGGGGGCAGAAGGACTGAAGCTTTCTTT. It specifies CASNGGRRTEAFF.

The J gene is TRBJ1-5, the V gene TRBV6-2 or TRBV6-3; D is perhaps TRBD1 (5 bases). The ends were cut back, 0 bases at V and 7 bases at J, with 13 bases in the middle. Germline assignment: CDR1 MNHEY and CDR2 SVGEGT. The CDR3 covers 15 residues. The CDR3 region is CASSYSTASEQPQHF. CDR3 bases: TGTGCCAGCAGTTACTCGACAGCCTCGGAGCAGCCCCAGCATTTT.

This clone is classed as medium-sized. J is TRBJ2-7 and V is TRBV3-1 (or the pseudogene TRBV3-2); D tentatively reads TRBD1 or TRBD2 (5 bases each). With 4 bases removed from V and 3 bases from J, the gap between germline ends came to 13 bases. Germline V gives CDR1 LGHDT, CDR2 YNNKEL (reference sequence). The CDR3 runs to 14 residues. In nucleotides, the CDR3 is TGTGCCAGCAGCCTCCTTAGAGGGGACTACGAGCAGTACTTC. Translated, it gives CASSLLRGDYEQYF.

The genes are TRBV2 and TRBJ1-1, with a weak D call TRBD1 (5 bases). Germline V lookup: CDR1 SNHLY, CDR2 FYNNEI. The CDR3 has 18 amino acids. Trimming took 3 bases from V and 1 from J, leaving 21 bases between them. CDR3 residues: CASSDTQIRTFGNTEAFF. The CDR3 DNA follows: TGTGCCAGCAGTGACACGCAGATCCGGACATTTGGGAACACTGAAGCTTTCTTT.

The rearrangement uses TRBV18 and TRBJ1-6; D call uncertain. V lost 4 bases and J 7 bases, leaving 11 bases between the germline ends. CDR1 and CDR2 from the germline V gene are KGHSH and LQKENI. CDR3 size: 14 residues. CDR3 protein: CASSQGGMNSPLHF. The CDR3 DNA is TGTGCCAGCTCACAGGGAGGAATGAATTCACCCCTCCACTTT.

This clone was counted once. V is TRBV18 and J is TRBJ2-7; possible D gene TRBD1, 6 bases. The CDR3 length is 13 residues. Germline V gene lookup returns CDR1 KGHSH and CDR2 LQKENI. Trimming removed 5 bases from V and 2 bases from J, with 10 bases in between. CDR3 region: CASSSDSTYEQYF. CDR3 in DNA: TGTGCCAGCTCATCGGACAGCACCTACGAGCAGTACTTC.

V gene TRBV14 combines with J gene TRBJ2-7, with D possibly called TRBD1 or TRBD2 (5 bases each). V was trimmed by 2 bases and J by 6 bases, leaving 20 bases between them. The germline CDR1 and CDR2 sequences are SGHDN and FVKESK. The length of the CDR3 is 16 residues. This CDR3 is CASSQSPTGGRGEQYF. Here the CDR3 DNA reads TGTGCCAGCAGCCAATCCCCAACCGGAGGAAGGGGCGAGCAGTACTTC.